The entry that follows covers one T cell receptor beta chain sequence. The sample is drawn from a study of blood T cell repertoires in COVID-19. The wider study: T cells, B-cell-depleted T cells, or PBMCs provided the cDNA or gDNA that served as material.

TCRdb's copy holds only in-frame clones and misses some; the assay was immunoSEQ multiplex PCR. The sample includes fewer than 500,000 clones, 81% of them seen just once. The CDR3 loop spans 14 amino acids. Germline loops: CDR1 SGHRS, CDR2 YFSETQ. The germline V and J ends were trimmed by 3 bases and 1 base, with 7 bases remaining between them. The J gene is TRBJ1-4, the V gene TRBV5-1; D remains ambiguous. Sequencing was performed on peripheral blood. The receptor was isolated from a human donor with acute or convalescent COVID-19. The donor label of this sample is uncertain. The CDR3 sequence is CASSSGETNEKLFF. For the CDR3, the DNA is TGCGCCAGCAGCTCCGGTGAAACTAATGAAAAACTGTTTTTT.